This entry features one T cell receptor (beta chain) sequence. Antigen: not known. This CDR3 region has 16 residues. The V end was cut by 4 bases, the J end by 1 base, with 16 bases between. Germline V gene data show CDR1 as MNHEY and CDR2 as SVGAGI. Assay: immunoSEQ multiplex PCR; the TCRdb copy retains only in-frame clones and omits some. The table includes more than 150,000 clones, 90% to 95% detected once. This sample was included in a study of T cell responses to AZD1222 COVID-19 vaccine. Study results and caveats: Spike was spanned by vaccine-associated CD4 TCRs, with dominance at 160-218 and 743-854.

Here the sequenced sample was peripheral blood, taken on day 0 of AZD1222 vaccination. The TCR comes from an adult in good health. The J gene is TRBJ1-1, the V gene TRBV6-5; a possible D gene is TRBD1 (6 bases). The CDR3 DNA is TGTGCCAGCAGTTGGGATCCAGGGGCTGGGAACACTGAAGCTTTCTTT. This translates into CASSWDPGAGNTEAFF.